The T cell receptor (beta chain) described here comes from a study of cytomegalovirus exposure and HLA in healthy donors. This clone has only one observation. The CDR3 length is 15 residues. Germline CDR1 reads SGHRS; CDR2 reads YFSETQ. V lost 4 bases to trimming and J lost 3 bases, with 15 bases between them. Vbeta (60) and Jbeta (13) primers were used in the PCR. The protocol was immunoSEQ multiplex PCR, while the TCRdb copy is restricted to in-frame clones and leaves out a portion. Among 210,000 or so clones listed, approximately 81% were seen once. The sequencing input was PBMCs. This clonotype was sampled from a human donor in good health. The genes are TRBV5-1 and TRBJ2-3; the D gene is possibly TRBD1 (6 bases). The CDR3 bases are TGCGCCAGCAGCCTATTCGCAGGGGAAACAGATACGCAGTATTTT. Residues: CASSLFAGETDTQYF. The full variable domain, its missing parts supplied by reference TRBV5-1 and TRBJ2-3, is KAGVTQTPRYLIKTRGQQVTLSCSPISGHRSVSWYQQTPGQGLQFLFEYFSETQRNKGNFPGRFSGRQFSNSRSEMNVSTLELGDSALYLCASSLFAGETDTQYFGPGTRLTVL.